This T cell receptor beta chain was profiled in a study of T cells after yellow fever vaccination (dated by TCRdb to 2018 to 2020). Broadly, across the study: The SMART-Seq v4 Ultra Low Input RNA kit was used to prepare libraries from fractions with low cell numbers. Bulk TCR alpha and beta repertoires were sequenced longitudinally to track T-cell clones before and after primary and booster YFV17D yellow fever vaccination. Two healthy male donors, one aged 18 to 30 and one aged 30 to 40 years, were included in the cohort. Bulk PBMC replicates and cell subsets were isolated from blood drawn at multiple timepoints before and after both primary and secondary immunization.

The CDR3 starts with the cysteine, ends with the phenylalanine, and has 15 residues. Only the CDR3 part of the read is kept: 45 bases, read in frame from the first base. From V the trimming removes 0 bases and from J it removes 3 bases, while the gene matches leave 5 bases of the junction unaccounted for. The CDR1 and CDR2 encoded by the germline V gene (reference sequence) are LGHDT and YNNKEL. With regard to this clonotype: The antigen it binds to is not known. There are no base qualities to consult, and no much larger clone falls within one base.

The treatment or condition label here, explained by the study, means: live attenuated yellow fever vaccine strain. A standard Ficoll-Paque protocol was used to isolate PBMCs from peripheral blood. CD4 and CD8 T-cell fractions were isolated with Dynabeads CD4 and CD8 positive selection kits. RNA was extracted with TriZol from bulk PBMCs, CD4 and CD8 fractions, and dextramer-positive and dextramer-negative fractions. Sequencing instrument: Illumina NovaSeq 6000. TCR cDNA was synthesized by 5'RACE template switching, which introduced a universal primer site and unique molecular identifiers. Priming of cDNA synthesis was performed from both the TCR alpha and TCR beta constant segments. Library amplification used two PCR steps, and the second PCR step added sample barcodes and sequencing adapters. Sequencing of libraries was done on Illumina HiSeq 2500 (2x100 bp) or NovaSeq (2x150 bp). In the original analysis: MIGEC handled demultiplexing of reads and collapsing into UMI consensus sequences, while MiXCR performed V(D)J alignment. Using edgeR on replicate PBMC samples, clonotypes were called vaccine-responding if FDR was below 0.01 and the log2 fold change was above 5 up to day 15. Each bulk clonotype received a CD4 or CD8 identity based on whether the sequenced CD4 or CD8 repertoire contained that clonotype at higher abundance. TCRdb applied fastp at Q25 and MiXCR to the public reads, then kept only in-frame beta chains. Identical CDR3 protein sequences are pooled into one entry, listed with their most common genes and DNA. TCRdb's processing, not the authors', yielded these V and J calls. Present in this sample are about 170,000 distinct CDR3 sequences, approximately 9.9% of which were seen just once. Roughly a third of the sample goes to the ten largest clones.

Study-wide conclusions, independent of this receptor: Compared with the primary T-cell response, the secondary T-cell response was weaker but faster, peaking on day 5 rather than day 15. A small share of clonotypes occurred in both CD4 and CD8 compartments, likely arising from convergent recombination. The study included only two donors, which limits how far the findings can be generalized. FACS-sorted repertoires could contain abundant contaminating clonotypes from the bulk population, so computational filtering was required. After the booster, most of the clones that had expanded following primary vaccination were detected again (almost 98% of CD4 and roughly nine tenths of CD8), which suggests that memory was broadly maintained.

This clonotype was obtained from a young man who received the YFV17D yellow fever vaccine. Sequences were derived from CD8+ T cells sorted from PBMCs, sampled 15 days after the yellow fever booster vaccination. This sequence uses TRBV3-1 and TRBJ2-7, and TRBD1 aligns with 7 junction nucleotides. The CDR3 reads as follows: CASSQEETGFYEQYF. The nucleotides are TGTGCCAGCAGCCAAGAGGAGACAGGGTTCTACGAGCAGTACTTC.